This T cell receptor (beta chain) was identified in a study of T cells in women clearing cervical HPV infection (dated by TCRdb to 2016 to 2018). For the wider study: Cases were about 25 women with histologically confirmed HPV16-related CIN3 or worse, including 2 invasive cancers. Cases and controls were matched on year of sample collection and on age within five years. An exploratory proof-of-principle case-control study, nested within the Guanacaste HPV Natural History Study in Costa Rica, was conducted to compare TCR repertoires across cervical HPV16 outcomes. A median age of approximately 32 years was observed in cases versus approximately 38 in controls, and no significant differences in baseline characteristics were found. Because only a few women had HLA typing data, the possibility that HLA type acted as a confounder could not be ruled out. Blood from cases was collected at the visit where the lesion was first found, while blood from controls was collected once the infection could no longer be detected. For cases, a median interval of roughly 150 days, with an interquartile range of about 90 to 210 days, was observed between lesion detection and blood sampling. In the parent cohort, around 9,800 women aged 18 or older were enrolled in Guanacaste, Costa Rica, during about 1992 to 1994 and then followed for under nine years. Five blinded duplicates per group were added as quality controls, giving about 60 samples: around 50 participants and 10 replicates. The 20 to 25 controls were women who cleared a single incident HPV16 infection within 12 months without developing precancer or cancer. What the work shows at the level of the full study, not this receptor alone: Because the number of T cells per sample was unknown, the richness differences could reflect varying T-cell content rather than repertoire biology. Whether associations preceded infection or resulted from infection could not be shown with the cross-sectional design, and effector/memory subsets and HPV-specific T cells were not isolated. TRBV6-7 relative abundance was lower in cases than in controls (around 0.11% versus 0.15%; Bonferroni P = 0.0008). Significantly higher TCR repertoire richness was observed in CIN3+ cases than in controls across sequencing depths, whereas no difference in evenness was found. Cases were distinguished from controls with an estimated AUC of about 0.8 by random forest classifiers combining richness and V gene abundances.

TCR beta CDR3 regions were amplified by multiplex PCR from an average of roughly 1.3 ug genomic DNA per sample using the immunoSEQ assay. The assay corrected primer bias using a complete synthetic TCR repertoire to establish an amplification baseline. The amplicons were sequenced using the Illumina platform. For the original study's pipeline: Sequence errors were corrected by clustering with frequency ratios and a modified nearest-neighbor algorithm, and the sequences were then analyzed in the immunoSEQ Analyzer using IMGT gene definitions. At each rarefaction depth, TCR richness and evenness were averaged across 20 rarefaction repeats, and samples with fewer sequences than that depth were excluded. V, D and J gene relative abundances were compared between groups with Wilcoxon rank sum tests, applying FDR correction. For the blinded duplicates, the intraclass correlation was around 95% for TCR richness and averaged around 81% across around 61 gene segments. In TCRdb, the immuneACCESS table is reduced to in-frame sequences with V and J assigned. These tables do not hold every clone; where another copy was compared, an unresolved V gene accounts for under half, and the others remain unexplained. V and J calls and clone size are copied from that table; D and trimming were computed from the DNA. The sample's table lists a count of tens of thousands of clones. The ten largest make up 6.6% of the sample.

The germline V gene (reference sequence) provides CDR1 DFQATT and CDR2 SNEGSKA. The CDR3 numbers 15 residues from cysteine through phenylalanine. The DNA covers only part of the CDR3, 36 bases in frame from base 1. A note on this clone: The target of this receptor is not known. The read stops 3 residues short of the end of the CDR3; the missing end is completed from the germline J gene. Other DNA sequences of this sample code for an identical CDR3.

Every participant had a single incident cervical HPV16 infection, and women with prevalent HPV16 infections were excluded. Cervical HPV DNA was detected by MY09/MY11 PCR and genotyped by dot-blot hybridization. Approximately 16 mL of heparinized blood were centrifuged, and the buffy coat was split into aliquots, frozen at -30 degrees C, and then kept at -80 degrees C. Genomic DNA was extracted from buffy coat specimens using QIAGEN kits. Sequencing was performed on blood buffy coat. This TCR was sampled from a woman between 18 and 70 years old with a cervical HPV16 infection that either progressed to CIN3+ or cleared (not recorded which). The chain couples TRBV20-1 to TRBJ2-3, with TRBD1 as a weak D call on 5 bases. The CDR3 bases that were read are TGCAGTGCTGCCGCCCTTTTGGTGGGGCCTTTCGCG. The translation is CSAAALLVGPFA. The whole CDR3 sequence is CSAAALLVGPFAQYF.